This entry lists 9 T cell receptor delta chains sequenced from one sample in a study of Vδ1+ human thymocytes. Study conclusions and caveats: Thymic TRG and TRD repertoires appeared highly polyclonal, with Gaussian CDR3 length distributions.

RNA was extracted from the cells and then reverse transcribed. The CDR3 regions were amplified by multiplex PCR from V-gene primers to a constant-region primer. TCRdb repeated clone calling on the multiplex PCR reads with CATT. The sample consists of around 56,000 delta-chain clones, around 16% of them appearing once. Their target antigens are unknown. The sequencing input was Vdelta1+ gamma-delta thymocytes from the thymus. Subset given: FACS-sorted CD3+ TCRalphabeta- TCRVdelta1+ TCRVdelta2- thymocytes. The receptors stem from a girl under three years old who had congenital heart surgery.

The rearrangement uses TRAV29/DV5 and TRDJ1, with no clear D. Trimming removed 1 base at V and 1 base at J, with 32 bases between. Germline loops: CDR1 NSMFDY, CDR2 ISSIKDK. The CDR3 spans 21 residues. In DNA, the CDR3 is TGTGCAGCAAGCCGGGTTGAGCCCCCAATGTCAAGCCTCTGGTTCACCGATAAACTCATCTTT. The encoded protein is CAASRVEPPMSSLWFTDKLIF.

Only a few counts were recorded for this clone. This chain joins TRDV1 and TRDJ1; D is unresolved. The CDR3 consists of 19 residues. Germline V gives CDR1 TSWWSYY, CDR2 QGS. The ends were cut back, 3 bases at V and 4 bases at J, with 27 bases in the middle. DNA of the CDR3: TGTGCTCTTGGGGATACGCCGAATACAACTCCCCACAGACACGATAAACTCATCTTT. Translation gives CALGDTPNTTPHRHDKLIF.

The chain combines TRDV1 with TRDJ1; D is unclear. The V end lost 0 bases, the J end lost 2 bases, and 19 bases lay between the germline ends. Per the germline V gene, CDR1 is TSWWSYY and CDR2 is QGS. The CDR3 covers 18 residues. The CDR3 nucleotides are TGTGCTCTTGGGGAACTTTTGGCTACAAACCTAGCTACCGATAAACTCATCTTT. Encoded protein: CALGELLATNLATDKLIF.

The chain is built from TRDV1 and TRDJ1; maybe TRDD3 (5 bases). V was clipped by 5 bases and J by 0 bases, with 16 bases between them. CDR1 and CDR2 (germline): TSWWSYY, QGS. The CDR3 totals 16 residues. The CDR3 bases are TGTGCTCTTGGGAACTGGAATCCCCCGTACACCGATAAACTCATCTTT. The encoded protein is CALGNWNPPYTDKLIF.

This clone came up a few times. This rearrangement joins TRDV1 to TRDJ1; 9 nucleotides line up with TRDD3. V lost 0 bases and J lost 9; bases outside the gene matches: 26. CDR3 length: 21 residues. Germline lookup yields CDR1 TSWWSYY and CDR2 QGS. This CDR3 is CALGELSIKFGFYWGTPELIF. The DNA for the CDR3 is TGTGCTCTTGGGGAACTAAGTATCAAATTCGGGTTCTACTGGGGGACACCCGAACTCATCTTT.

This clone was picked up one time. The chain joins TRDV1 to TRDJ1; 7 nucleotides match TRDD3. In germline, CDR1 is TSWWSYY, CDR2 QGS. The V segment lost 4 bases and the J segment 4 bases; nucleotides outside the gene matches: 21. CDR3 size: 19 residues. The CDR3 DNA follows: TGTGCTCTTGGGGCTACCTATCCACTTACTGGGGCGTACATCGATAAACTCATCTTT. Residues: CALGATYPLTGAYIDKLIF.

The V call is TRDV1, the J call TRDJ1; the match to TRDD3 covers 10 bases. Germline assignment: CDR1 TSWWSYY and CDR2 QGS. The CDR3 consists of 21 residues. The trim removed 1 base at V and 0 bases at J, leaving 17 bases unmatched. Here the CDR3 DNA reads TGTGCTCTTGGGGAACGCCCGGATTCTGCCACTGGGGGATCGTACACCGATAAACTCATCTTT. The encoded protein is CALGERPDSATGGSYTDKLIF.

This clone showed up just once. The rearrangement links TRDV1 to TRDJ1; 12 nucleotides agree with TRDD3. With V trimmed by 3 bases and J by 0 bases, 23 bases remained unmatched. The germline V gene encodes CDR1 TSWWSYY and CDR2 QGS. CDR3 size: 23 residues. The CDR3 reads CALGDTLPPKSGGYGGYTDKLIF. CDR3 nucleotide sequence: TGTGCTCTTGGGGACACCCTTCCTCCAAAATCTGGGGGATACGGCGGGTACACCGATAAACTCATCTTT.

V and J are TRDV1 and TRDJ1; 10 positions match TRDD3. Germline V gives CDR1 TSWWSYY, CDR2 QGS. The CDR3 is 18 amino acids. Trimming at V came to 0 bases and at J to 4 bases, leaving 11 bases not matched to a gene. The CDR3 nucleotides read TGTGCTCTTGGGGAACTATGGGACCGGGGGATACGCGTCGATAAACTCATCTTT. Translated: CALGELWDRGIRVDKLIF.